The rows below give T cell receptor beta chains drawn from one sample of a study of T cells in Graves' hyperthyroidism and ophthalmopathy. One entry per CDR3 protein results from TCRdb running MiXCR on the multiplex PCR reads. Here the sample spans hundreds of thousands of distinct CDR3 sequences, over 15% being singletons. Sequences were obtained from blood. Receptors were obtained from a woman aged 18-35 years with Graves' hyperthyroidism. The CDR3 runs from the conserved cysteine through the conserved F or W.

j_call: TRBJ2-5; v_call: TRBV20-1; cdr3_aa: CSARRSGGSQETQYF
j_call: TRBJ2-5; v_call: TRBV20-1; cdr3_aa: CSASREGSKETQYF
j_call: TRBJ2-1; v_call: TRBV27; cdr3_aa: CASSPLQAGALNEQFF
j_call: TRBJ2-7; v_call: TRBV3-1; cdr3_aa: CASSRRDGLGLNSYEQYF
j_call: TRBJ2-7; v_call: TRBV6-1; cdr3_aa: CASSDRGASYEQYF
j_call: TRBJ1-1; v_call: TRBV19; cdr3_aa: CASSVRFTTHTEAFF
j_call: TRBJ2-2; v_call: TRBV6-5; cdr3_aa: CASSYGSHRRTSNTGELFF
j_call: TRBJ2-1; v_call: TRBV5-6; cdr3_aa: CASSRKDNPYNEQFF
j_call: TRBJ1-1; v_call: TRBV6-5; cdr3_aa: CASSYSKLSGGMNTEAFF
j_call: TRBJ1-2; v_call: TRBV29-1; cdr3_aa: CSVVLGYYGYTF
j_call: TRBJ1-1; v_call: TRBV7-6; cdr3_aa: CAVGAGTNTEAFF
j_call: TRBJ1-1; v_call: TRBV7-8; cdr3_aa: CASYSGQGVTEAFF
j_call: TRBJ1-2; v_call: TRBV6-6; cdr3_aa: CASSYSSFGNYGYTF
j_call: TRBJ2-7; v_call: TRBV27; cdr3_aa: CASSLIRGVGYEQYF
j_call: TRBJ2-2; v_call: TRBV7-9; cdr3_aa: CASSFRLSNTGELFF
j_call: TRBJ1-5; v_call: TRBV20-1; cdr3_aa: CSATGTAGGNQPQHF
j_call: TRBJ2-1; v_call: TRBV19; cdr3_aa: CASTPGRLSSYNEQFF
j_call: TRBJ2-4; v_call: TRBV11-3; cdr3_aa: CASSLVAGAGENIQYF
j_call: TRBJ2-7; v_call: TRBV2; cdr3_aa: CAGTGGYEQYF
j_call: TRBJ2-5; v_call: TRBV18; cdr3_aa: CASSPMEGYQETQYF
j_call: TRBJ1-2; v_call: TRBV10-1; cdr3_aa: CASSDSDVDGYTF
j_call: TRBJ2-3; v_call: TRBV18; cdr3_aa: CASSPLPSGSTDTQYF
j_call: TRBJ2-7; v_call: TRBV20-1; cdr3_aa: CSAKVGGPYEQYF
j_call: TRBJ1-1; v_call: TRBV2; cdr3_aa: CASRHDRNTEAFF
j_call: TRBJ1-4; v_call: TRBV12-3/TRBV12-4; cdr3_aa: CASSHSGGAVEKLFF
j_call: TRBJ1-5; v_call: TRBV18; cdr3_aa: CASSPRDQPQHF
j_call: TRBJ1-1; v_call: TRBV20-1; cdr3_aa: CRATGTEAFF
j_call: TRBJ2-3; v_call: TRBV2; cdr3_aa: CASSRDRGEVRAQYF
j_call: TRBJ2-1; v_call: TRBV7-6; cdr3_aa: CASSLATSGRDEQFF
j_call: TRBJ1-5; v_call: TRBV4-1; cdr3_aa: CASSHAAQGQPQHF
j_call: TRBJ1-5; v_call: TRBV3-1; cdr3_aa: CASSQEDNSHPQHF
j_call: TRBJ2-7; v_call: TRBV7-9; cdr3_aa: CASSPSGTGRSYEQYF